These 18 T cell receptor beta chains came from one sample sequenced in a study of CD8 T cells in ankylosing spondylitis. Study-level findings and limits: For ankylosing spondylitis blood, a TCR beta motif of about eight highly homologous variants appeared characteristic.

Using its own MiXCR run on the 5' RACE reads, TCRdb lists one record per CDR3 protein. This table holds 700,000 to 1,000,000 distinct CDR3 sequences, approximately 12% found once. These TCRs are of unknown antigen specificity. Sequencing was done on a sample of blood, either unsorted or a sorted T cell fraction (not recorded which). All receptors come from a male donor with ankylosing spondylitis.

Here the CDR3 DNA reads TGCAGTGCTAGAAGGGGGGCGCGGACTGAAGCTTTCTTT. It is translated as CSARRGARTEAFF. This chain connects TRBV20-1 to TRBJ1-1; a weak D match, TRBD1 (6 bases). Per the germline V gene, CDR1 is DFQATT and CDR2 is SNEGSKA (reference sequence). The CDR3 runs 13 residues. Trimming shortened V by 2 bases and J by 5 bases, and 12 bases separated the two germline ends.

The rearrangement uses TRBV7-6 and TRBJ1-6; no firm D call. The CDR3 is 13 amino acids. Germline V CDR1 and CDR2: SGHVS, FNYEAQ. The germline V and J ends were trimmed by 2 bases and 10 bases, with 9 bases remaining between them. CDR3: CASSLTVRSPLHF. CDR3 nucleotides: TGTGCCAGCAGCTTAACTGTACGGTCACCCCTCCACTTT.

This clonotype was counted only a few times. V is TRBV20-1 and J is TRBJ2-2, with TRBD2 matching 8 bases. There are 15 residues in the CDR3. Germline V gives CDR1 DFQATT, CDR2 SNEGSKA (reference sequence). The V segment lost 2 bases and the J segment 0 bases; nucleotides outside the gene matches: 2. In DNA form, the CDR3 reads TGCAGTGCTAGAAGGACTAGCCCGAACACCGGGGAGCTGTTTTTT. The encoded protein is CSARRTSPNTGELFF.

This clonotype was detected only a few times. The chain links TRBV19 to TRBJ1-6; no clear D gene. The V end was cut by 6 bases, the J end by 4 bases, with 16 bases between. Germline CDR1 reads LNHDA; CDR2 reads SQIVND (reference sequence). The CDR3 has 16 residues. DNA of the CDR3: TGTGCCAGTAGCCCAACTTTATCGGGATATAATTCACCCCTCCACTTT. Translated, it gives CASSPTLSGYNSPLHF. The variable domain in full, completed from reference TRBV19 and TRBJ1-6, reads DGGITQSPKYLFRKEGQNVTLSCEQNLNHDAMYWYRQDPGQGLRLIYYSQIVNDFQKGDIAEGYSVSREKKESFPLTVTSAQKNPTAFYLCASSPTLSGYNSPLHFGNGTRLTVT.

This clonotype was detected a few times. The CDR3 does not end in the conserved phenylalanine or tryptophan, so this is likely a read error. The chain carries TRBV20-1 and TRBJ2-7; 11 positions agree with TRBD2. Trimming took 5 bases from V and 0 from J; bases not matched to a gene: 3. Looked up from germline, CDR1 is DFQATT and CDR2 is SNEGSKA (reference sequence). CDR3 length: 14 residues. The CDR3, as DNA: TGCAGTGCTGCGGGACTAGCGGACTCCTACGAGCAGTACTTA. Translated: CSAAGLADSYEQYL.

This sequence joins TRBV10-3 and TRBJ2-3; TRBD2 agrees at 10 bases. The CDR3 extends over 17 amino acids. Germline-derived CDR1 and CDR2 are ENHRY and SYGVKD. V shed 0 bases and J 4 bases; nucleotides not matched to a gene: 7. This CDR3 reads CAISESYTSGASDTQYF. CDR3 in DNA: TGTGCCATCAGTGAGTCGTACACTAGCGGGGCGTCAGATACGCAGTATTTT.

This clonotype appeared a few times. V is TRBV20-1 and J is TRBJ2-5, with D unclear. Germline V gene lookup returns CDR1 DFQATT and CDR2 SNEGSKA (reference sequence). The CDR3 spans 12 residues. Trimming cost V 6 bases and J 4 bases, with 12 bases left between them. In DNA, the CDR3 is TGCAGTGCCCCCGTGGGTGGAGAGACCCAGTACTTC. Translating it yields CSAPVGGETQYF.

V gene TRBV11-2 combines with J gene TRBJ2-7; 8 bases fit TRBD1. Germline assignment: CDR1 SGHAT and CDR2 FQNNGV. After removal of 3 bases from V and 7 bases from J, the junction contained 14 bases not matched to a gene. CDR3 size: 16 residues. DNA of the CDR3: TGTGCCAGCAGCTTTCCTCCGGGACAGGTTTCTCGGGAGCAGTACTTC. It is translated as CASSFPPGQVSREQYF.

The rearrangement joins TRBV7-2 to TRBJ1-5; D remains ambiguous. V lost 8 bases, J lost 3 bases, and 11 bases lay in between. CDR1 is SGHTA, CDR2 FQGNSA, per germline. The CDR3 sequence is 13 residues long. The CDR3 DNA is TGTGCCAGCGGTTTGCAGGCCAATCAGCCCCAGCATTTT. This gives the protein CASGLQANQPQHF.

This clonotype was seen at least ten times. V and J are TRBV6-1 and TRBJ1-1; 10 bases align to TRBD1. After removal of 5 bases from V and 1 base from J, the junction contained 7 bases not matched to a gene. Germline values: CDR1 MNHNS, CDR2 SASEGT. The CDR3 loop spans 16 amino acids. CDR3 region: CASSTTTGGGNTEAFF. CDR3 bases: TGTGCCAGCAGTACCACGACAGGGGGCGGGAACACTGAAGCTTTCTTT.

This clonotype was seen repeatedly, ten times or more. The chain employs TRBV28 and TRBJ1-2, with TRBD1 identical over 7 bases. Losses at the gene ends were 9 bases for V and 8 bases for J; bases not matched to a gene: 12. CDR1 is MDHEN, CDR2 SYDVKM, per germline. This CDR3 contains 13 residues. The CDR3 DNA sequence: TGTGCCAGTATGCCGGGACAGCGGGACGGCTACACCTTC. Its protein product is CASMPGQRDGYTF.

The rearrangement links TRBV7-9 to TRBJ1-5, with D possibly TRBD1 on 5 matching bases. V was clipped by 2 bases and J by 7 bases, with 12 bases between them. This CDR3 spans 14 amino acids. CDR1 is SEHNR, CDR2 FQNEAQ, per germline (reference sequence). CDR3 in amino acids: CASSLSTGGQPQHF. The CDR3 nucleotides read TGTGCCAGCAGCTTAAGCACCGGGGGGCAGCCCCAGCATTTT.

The J gene is TRBJ1-6, the V gene TRBV11-1, with D perhaps TRBD1 (5 bases). In germline, CDR1 is SGHAT, CDR2 FQDESV (reference sequence). V lost 5 bases and J lost 4, with 21 bases in between. This CDR3 has 18 residues. The CDR3 region is CASSPGRGPTLYNSPLHF. The CDR3 nucleotides are TGTGCCAGCAGCCCGGGACGAGGACCCACCCTATATAATTCACCCCTCCACTTT.

The chain recombines TRBV6-1 with TRBJ1-3; D possibly corresponds to TRBD1 (6 bases). V lost 6 bases, J lost 0 bases, and 12 bases lay in between. CDR3 length: 15 residues. Germline CDR1 MNHNS, CDR2 SASEGT. CDR3 DNA sequence: TGTGCCAGCAGCACCAGGGGTATCTCTGGAAACACCATATATTTT. This encodes CASSTRGISGNTIYF.

With regard to this clonotype: A single base separates this from a much larger clone, so it may be a read error. V usage is TRBV20-1 and J usage is TRBJ2-1; 14 bases fit TRBD2. The CDR3 has 14 residues. CDR1 DFQATT and CDR2 SNEGSKA come from the germline V gene (reference sequence). CDR3 sequence reads: CSAPTSGRGNEQIF. The CDR3 coding sequence is TGCAGTGCCCCGACTAGCGGGAGGGGTAATGAGCAGATCTTC.

A few counts support this clonotype. V usage is TRBV3-1 and J usage is TRBJ2-7; D assignment may be TRBD1 or TRBD2 (5 bases each). The germline CDR1 and CDR2 sequences are LGHDT and YNNKEL (reference sequence). The ends were cut back, 1 base at V and 4 bases at J, with 8 bases in the middle. The CDR3 covers 13 residues. Here the CDR3 DNA reads TGTGCCAGCAGCCAAGGGGACGGATACGAGCAGTACTTC. This codes for CASSQGDGYEQYF.

The chain couples TRBV3-1 to TRBJ2-3; 8 bases fit TRBD1. V lost 4 bases and J lost 4; bases outside the gene matches: 7. CDR1 and CDR2 (germline): LGHDT, YNNKEL (reference sequence). This CDR3 is built from 15 residues. This chain's CDR3 is CASSLGQAGADTQYF. The CDR3 nucleotides are TGTGCCAGCAGCCTGGGACAGGCTGGCGCAGATACGCAGTATTTT.

This clonotype has more than one count but fewer than ten. V gene TRBV4-1 combines with J gene TRBJ2-3; possible D gene TRBD1, 6 bases. CDR1 MGHRA and CDR2 YSYEKL come from the germline V gene. V dropped 4 bases and J dropped 5 bases, with 13 bases sitting between them. The CDR3 loop spans 14 amino acids. The CDR3 nucleotides read TGCGCCAGCAGCCGGCCAGGGGTAAAAGATACGCAGTATTTT. Translation gives CASSRPGVKDTQYF.